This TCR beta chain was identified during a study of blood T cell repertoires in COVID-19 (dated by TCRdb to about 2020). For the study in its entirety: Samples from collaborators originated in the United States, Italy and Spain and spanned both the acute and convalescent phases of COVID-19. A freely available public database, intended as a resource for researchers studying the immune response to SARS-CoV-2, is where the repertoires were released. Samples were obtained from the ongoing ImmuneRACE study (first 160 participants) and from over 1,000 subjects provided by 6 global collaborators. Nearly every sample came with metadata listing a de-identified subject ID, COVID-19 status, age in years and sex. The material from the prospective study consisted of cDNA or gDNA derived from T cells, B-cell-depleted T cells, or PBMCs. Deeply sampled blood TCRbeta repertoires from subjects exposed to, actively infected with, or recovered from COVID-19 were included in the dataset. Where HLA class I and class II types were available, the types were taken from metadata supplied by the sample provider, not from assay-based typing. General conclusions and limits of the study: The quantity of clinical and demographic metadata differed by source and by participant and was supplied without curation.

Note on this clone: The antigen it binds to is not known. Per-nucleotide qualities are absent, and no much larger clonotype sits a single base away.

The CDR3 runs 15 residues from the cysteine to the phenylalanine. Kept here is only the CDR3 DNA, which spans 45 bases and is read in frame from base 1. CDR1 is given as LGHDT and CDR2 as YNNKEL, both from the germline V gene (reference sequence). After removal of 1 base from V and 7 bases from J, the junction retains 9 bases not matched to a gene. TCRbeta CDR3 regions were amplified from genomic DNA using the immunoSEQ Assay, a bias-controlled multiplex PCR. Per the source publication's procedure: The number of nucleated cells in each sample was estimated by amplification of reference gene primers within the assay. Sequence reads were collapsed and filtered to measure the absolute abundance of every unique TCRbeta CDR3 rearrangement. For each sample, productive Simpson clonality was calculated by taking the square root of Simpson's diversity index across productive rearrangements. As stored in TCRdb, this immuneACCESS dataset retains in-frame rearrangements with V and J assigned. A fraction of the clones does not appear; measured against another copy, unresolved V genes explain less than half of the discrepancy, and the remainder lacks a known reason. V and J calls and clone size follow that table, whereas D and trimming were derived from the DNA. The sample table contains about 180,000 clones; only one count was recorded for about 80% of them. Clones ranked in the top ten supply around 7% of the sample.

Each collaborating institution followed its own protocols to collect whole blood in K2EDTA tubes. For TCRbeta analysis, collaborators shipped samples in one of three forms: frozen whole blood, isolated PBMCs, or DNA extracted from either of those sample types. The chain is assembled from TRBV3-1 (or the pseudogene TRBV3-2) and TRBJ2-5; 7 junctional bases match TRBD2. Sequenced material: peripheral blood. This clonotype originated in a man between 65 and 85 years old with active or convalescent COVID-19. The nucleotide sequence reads TGTGCCAGCAGCCAAGCCCCCGGGGGGTTAGTGACCCAGTACTTC. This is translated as CASSQAPGGLVTQYF.